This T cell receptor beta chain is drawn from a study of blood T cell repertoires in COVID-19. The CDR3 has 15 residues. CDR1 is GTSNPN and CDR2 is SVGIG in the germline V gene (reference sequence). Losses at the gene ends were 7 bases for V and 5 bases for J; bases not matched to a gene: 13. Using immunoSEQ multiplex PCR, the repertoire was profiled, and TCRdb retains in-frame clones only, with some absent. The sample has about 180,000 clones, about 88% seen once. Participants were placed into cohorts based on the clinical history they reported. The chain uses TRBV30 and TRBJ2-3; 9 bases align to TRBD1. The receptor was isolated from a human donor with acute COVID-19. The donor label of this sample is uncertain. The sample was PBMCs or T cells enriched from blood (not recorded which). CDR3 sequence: CALDRRDREVDTQYF. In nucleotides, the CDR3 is TGTGCCTTGGATCGTCGGGACAGGGAGGTAGATACGCAGTATTTT.